This TCR beta chain is from a study of T cell changes during pregnancy in multiple sclerosis. V lost 4 bases, J lost 9 bases, and 16 bases stayed unmatched. The germline gives CDR1 SGHRS, CDR2 YFSETQ. This CDR3 is 17 amino acids long. Assay: immunoSEQ multiplex PCR; the TCRdb copy retains only in-frame clones and omits some. The data show 41,000 or so clones, with approximately 90% seen just once and more than 0.55% held by the top ten. Sequencing used CD4+ T cells from peripheral blood mononuclear cells, obtained in the first trimester of pregnancy. This chain joins TRBV5-1 and TRBJ2-1; 10 bases agree with TRBD2. This TCR derives from a female donor with multiple sclerosis, enrolled in a pregnancy study. CDR3 sequence (DNA): TGCGCCAGCAGCCCGGCAGCGGGAGGGCAAAAGTCGGGTGAGCAGTTCTTC. Protein sequence: CASSPAAGGQKSGEQFF.